Below, 15 T cell receptor beta chains from the same sample are listed, as sequenced in a study of blood T cell repertoires in COVID-19. The data were produced by immunoSEQ multiplex PCR, yet TCRdb's version contains in-frame clones alone and is incomplete. The sample holds 95,000 to 100,000 clones; approximately 80% are singletons and the top ten take nearly 25%. The sequencing input was peripheral blood. The receptor source for this set is a human donor in a cohort sampled during active COVID-19.

The chain joins TRBV7-2 to TRBJ2-1, with TRBD1 as a possible D gene (5 bases). V was pared by 3 bases and J by 15 bases, with 18 bases between. This CDR3 is built from 13 residues. In germline, CDR1 is SGHTA, CDR2 FQGNSA. The CDR3 loop reads CASSLSPQGAPFF. For the CDR3, the DNA is TGTGCCAGCAGCTTGTCCCCCCAGGGCGCCCCGTTCTTC.

The genes are TRBV7-2 and TRBJ2-5; 12 positions agree with TRBD2. The V segment lost 2 bases and the J segment 5 bases; nucleotides outside the gene matches: 9. This CDR3 spans 17 amino acids. Germline assignment: CDR1 SGHTA and CDR2 FQGNSA. As DNA, the CDR3 is TGTGCCAGCAGCTTATCTCCTAGCGGGGGGGTGTTGGAGACCCAGTACTTC. Amino acids: CASSLSPSGGVLETQYF.

The chain combines TRBV12-5 with TRBJ1-5, with 8 bases matching TRBD1. CDR3 length: 14 amino acids. Unmatched junction bases numbered 6, after V lost 5 bases and J lost 6 bases. In germline, CDR1 is LGHNT, CDR2 FRNRAP. CDR3 in DNA: TGTGCTAGTGGTCTAGGACAGGGCGGTCAGCCCCAGCATTTT. As protein: CASGLGQGGQPQHF.

This chain connects TRBV5-1 to TRBJ2-1; TRBD2 agrees at 12 bases. Germline trimming cut 0 bases from V and 7 bases from J; bases unmatched to any gene: 11. Looked up from germline, CDR1 is SGHRS and CDR2 is YFSETQ. CDR3 length: 18 amino acids. The CDR3 nucleotides are TGCGCCAGCAGCTTGGAGCCTGGACTAGCGGGATTTGCGAATGAGCAGTTCTTC. Protein product: CASSLEPGLAGFANEQFF.

The rearrangement uses TRBV15 and TRBJ2-3; 7 bases map to TRBD2. With V trimmed by 1 base and J by 1 base, 2 bases remained unmatched. CDR3 length: 15 amino acids. Germline CDR1 is LNHNV and CDR2 is YYDKDF (reference sequence). In nucleotides, the CDR3 is TGTGCCACCAGCAGAGCGGGAGGAGGCACAGATACGCAGTATTTT. It encodes CATSRAGGGTDTQYF.

The chain has TRBV13 and TRBJ1-2; D remains unclear. Trimming pared 0 bases from V and 1 base from J, leaving 6 bases between. This CDR3 spans 14 amino acids. Germline values: CDR1 PRHDT, CDR2 FYEKMQ (reference sequence). CDR3 in DNA: TGTGCCAGCAGCTTAGGCAACGGTAACTATGGCTACACCTTC. Translating gives CASSLGNGNYGYTF.

Only one count was recorded for this clone. J is TRBJ1-6 and V is TRBV27; 7 bases are shared with TRBD1. V gave up 4 bases and J gave up 5 bases; unmatched junction bases: 8. CDR1 and CDR2 from the germline V gene are MNHEY and SMNVEV (reference sequence). CDR3 length: 16 residues. CDR3 sequence: CASSSLTGHNNSPLHF. CDR3 sequence (DNA): TGTGCCAGCAGTTCACTGACAGGGCACAATAATTCACCCCTCCACTTT.

This clone was counted a single time. The J gene is TRBJ1-1, the V gene TRBV28; D is perhaps TRBD1 (5 bases). Trimming left V 6 bases short and J 7 bases short, with 15 bases between. CDR3 length: 13 residues. CDR1 and CDR2 (germline): MDHEN, SYDVKM. The CDR3 region has the DNA TGTGCCAGCAGGACCGGGGGGGGTTTTGAAGCTTTCTTT. This codes for CASRTGGGFEAFF. Drawing the rest from reference TRBV28 and TRBJ1-1, the complete variable domain is DVKVTQSSRYLVKRTGEKVFLECVQDMDHENMFWYRQDPGLGLRLIYFSYDVKMKEKGDIPEGYSVSREKKERFSLILESASTNQTSMYLCASRTGGGFEAFFGQGTRLTVV.

The V call is TRBV5-1, the J call TRBJ2-7; D ambiguous. The V gene's germline CDR1 is SGHRS and CDR2 YFSETQ. The CDR3 totals 14 residues. Trimming took off 0 bases at V and 1 base at J, with 8 bases between the two ends. CDR3 DNA: TGCGCCAGCAGCTTGGCCGCAGAATCCTACGAGCAGTACTTC. It is translated as CASSLAAESYEQYF.

The chain links TRBV19 to TRBJ1-6, with TRBD1 as a possible D gene (5 bases). Per germline, CDR1 LNHDA and CDR2 SQIVND (reference sequence). Trimming took 10 bases from V and 0 from J, leaving 10 bases between them. CDR3 length: 14 residues. CDR3 in DNA: TGTGCCACCCGACAGAGCTCCTATAATTCACCCCTCCACTTT. Translating it yields CATRQSSYNSPLHF.

This chain links TRBV6-5 with TRBJ1-1; a possible D gene is TRBD1 (5 bases). Trimming took 7 bases from V and 7 from J, leaving 13 bases between them. Germline V gene data show CDR1 as MNHEY and CDR2 as SVGAGI. The CDR3 totals 12 residues. CDR3 nucleotides: TGTGCCAGCACCAGGGATGGGGATGAAGCTTTCTTT. Amino acid sequence: CASTRDGDEAFF.

The V and J genes are TRBV4-1 and TRBJ1-1; D gene unclear. The V end lost 4 bases, the J end lost 3 bases, and 12 bases lay between the germline ends. Germline CDR1 is MGHRA and CDR2 is YSYEKL. CDR3 length equals 14 residues. CDR3 loop: CASSPDQVDTEAFF. In DNA, the CDR3 is TGCGCCAGCAGCCCAGACCAGGTGGACACTGAAGCTTTCTTT.

The chain couples TRBV15 to TRBJ1-5; D possibly corresponds to TRBD1 (5 bases). With 0 bases removed from V and 6 bases from J, the gap between germline ends came to 12 bases. Germline assignment: CDR1 LNHNV and CDR2 YYDKDF (reference sequence). The CDR3 is 15 residues long. CDR3 sequence: CATSREYRNGQPQHF. CDR3 DNA: TGTGCCACCAGCAGAGAGTACAGGAACGGTCAGCCCCAGCATTTT.

The chain uses TRBV3-1 (or the pseudogene TRBV3-2) and TRBJ2-7; TRBD2 matches at 12 bases. The CDR3 spans 17 residues. Per germline, CDR1 LGHDT and CDR2 YNNKEL (reference sequence). The trim removed 3 bases at V and 3 bases at J, leaving 9 bases unmatched. The CDR3: CASSHGGLAGRVYEQYF. The CDR3 DNA reads TGTGCCAGCAGCCACGGCGGACTAGCGGGAAGGGTCTACGAGCAGTACTTC.

The gene calls are TRBV13 and TRBJ1-1, with D possibly being TRBD1 (6 bases). This CDR3 spans 15 amino acids. Trimming left V 4 bases short and J 5 bases short, with 17 bases between. Per germline, CDR1 PRHDT and CDR2 FYEKMQ (reference sequence). The CDR3 DNA is TGTGCCAGCAGCTCGGACCCGGGGGGCGGGACTGAAGCTTTCTTT. It specifies CASSSDPGGGTEAFF.